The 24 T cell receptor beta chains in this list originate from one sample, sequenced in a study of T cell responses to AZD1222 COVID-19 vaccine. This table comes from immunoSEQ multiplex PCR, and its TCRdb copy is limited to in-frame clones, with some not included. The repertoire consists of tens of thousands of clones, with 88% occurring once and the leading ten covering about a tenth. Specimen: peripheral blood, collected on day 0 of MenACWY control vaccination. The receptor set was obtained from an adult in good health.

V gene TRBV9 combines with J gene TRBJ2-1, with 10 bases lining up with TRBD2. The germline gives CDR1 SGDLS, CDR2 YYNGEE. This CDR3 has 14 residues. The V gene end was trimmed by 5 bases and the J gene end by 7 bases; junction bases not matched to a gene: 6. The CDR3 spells CASSSGGHGNEQFF. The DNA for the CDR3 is TGTGCCAGCAGTAGCGGGGGGCACGGGAATGAGCAGTTCTTC.

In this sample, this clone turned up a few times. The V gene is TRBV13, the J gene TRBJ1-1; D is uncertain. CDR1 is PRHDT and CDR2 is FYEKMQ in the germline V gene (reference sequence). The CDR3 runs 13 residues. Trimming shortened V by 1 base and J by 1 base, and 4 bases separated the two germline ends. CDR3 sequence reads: CASSLEGNTEAFF. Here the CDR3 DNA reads TGTGCCAGCAGCTTAGAGGGGAACACTGAAGCTTTCTTT.

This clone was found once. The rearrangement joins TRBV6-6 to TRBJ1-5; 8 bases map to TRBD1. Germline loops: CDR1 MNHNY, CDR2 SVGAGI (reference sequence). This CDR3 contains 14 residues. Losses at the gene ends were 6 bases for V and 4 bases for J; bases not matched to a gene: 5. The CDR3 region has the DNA TGTGCCAGCAGCCAGACAGGGGAAAATCAGCCCCAGCATTTT. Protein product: CASSQTGENQPQHF.

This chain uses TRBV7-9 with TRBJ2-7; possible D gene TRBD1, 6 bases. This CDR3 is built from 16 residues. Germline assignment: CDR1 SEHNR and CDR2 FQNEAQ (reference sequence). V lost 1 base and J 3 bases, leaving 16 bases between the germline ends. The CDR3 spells CASSLGNWDISYEQYF. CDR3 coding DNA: TGTGCCAGCAGCTTAGGTAATTGGGACATCAGCTACGAGCAGTACTTC.

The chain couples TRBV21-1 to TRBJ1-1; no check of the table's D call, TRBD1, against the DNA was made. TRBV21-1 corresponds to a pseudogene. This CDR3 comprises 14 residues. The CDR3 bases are TGTGCCAGCAGCATACAAACAGGGAACACTGAAGCTTTCTTT. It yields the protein CASSIQTGNTEAFF.

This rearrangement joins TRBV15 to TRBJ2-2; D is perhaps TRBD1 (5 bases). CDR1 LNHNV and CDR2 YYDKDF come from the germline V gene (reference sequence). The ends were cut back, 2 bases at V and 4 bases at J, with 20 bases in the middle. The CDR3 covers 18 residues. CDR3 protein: CATSRITQTIQGTGELFF. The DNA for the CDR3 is TGTGCCACCAGCAGAATTACCCAAACCATCCAGGGCACCGGGGAGCTGTTTTTT.

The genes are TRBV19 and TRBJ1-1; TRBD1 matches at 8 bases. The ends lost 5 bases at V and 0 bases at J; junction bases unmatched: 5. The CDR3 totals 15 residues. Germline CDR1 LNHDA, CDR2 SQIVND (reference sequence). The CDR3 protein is CASSSTGGVNTEAFF. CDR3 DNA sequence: TGTGCCAGTAGTTCCACAGGGGGTGTGAACACTGAAGCTTTCTTT.

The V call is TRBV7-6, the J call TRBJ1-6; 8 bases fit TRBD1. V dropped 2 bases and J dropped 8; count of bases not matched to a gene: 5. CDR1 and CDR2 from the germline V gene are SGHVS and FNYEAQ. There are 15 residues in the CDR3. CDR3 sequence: CASSLLGQGYSPLHF. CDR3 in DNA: TGTGCCAGCAGCTTACTTGGACAGGGATATTCACCCCTCCACTTT.

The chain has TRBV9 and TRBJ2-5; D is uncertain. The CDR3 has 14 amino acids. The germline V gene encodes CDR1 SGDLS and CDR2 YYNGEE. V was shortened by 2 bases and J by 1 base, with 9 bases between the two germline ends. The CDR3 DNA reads TGTGCCAGCAGCGTCTCTTGGGGCCAAGAGACCCAGTACTTC. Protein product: CASSVSWGQETQYF.

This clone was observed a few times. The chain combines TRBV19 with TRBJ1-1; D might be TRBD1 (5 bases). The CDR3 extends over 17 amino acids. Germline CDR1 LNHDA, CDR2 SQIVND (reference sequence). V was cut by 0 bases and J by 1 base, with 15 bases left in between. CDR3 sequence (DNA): TGTGCCAGTAGTATAGACTTCGCCGGACACAGGAACACTGAAGCTTTCTTT. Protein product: CASSIDFAGHRNTEAFF.

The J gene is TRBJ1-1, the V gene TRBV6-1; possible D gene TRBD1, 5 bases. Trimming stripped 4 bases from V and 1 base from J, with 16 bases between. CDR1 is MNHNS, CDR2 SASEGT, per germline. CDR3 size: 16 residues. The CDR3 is CASSAPMIGANTEAFF. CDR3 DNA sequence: TGTGCCAGCAGTGCTCCTATGATCGGGGCGAACACTGAAGCTTTCTTT.

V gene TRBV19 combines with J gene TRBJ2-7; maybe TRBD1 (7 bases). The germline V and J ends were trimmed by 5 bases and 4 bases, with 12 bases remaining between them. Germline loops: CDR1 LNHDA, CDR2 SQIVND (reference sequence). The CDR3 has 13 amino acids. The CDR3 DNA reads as TGTGCCAGTAGTCCAGGGGGGATGTACGAGCAGTACTTC. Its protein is CASSPGGMYEQYF.

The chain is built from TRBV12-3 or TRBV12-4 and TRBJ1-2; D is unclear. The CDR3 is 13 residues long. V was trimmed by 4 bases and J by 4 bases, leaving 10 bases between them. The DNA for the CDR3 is TGTGCCAGCAGTTCGCTAGGAGTCTATGGCTACACCTTC. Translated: CASSSLGVYGYTF.

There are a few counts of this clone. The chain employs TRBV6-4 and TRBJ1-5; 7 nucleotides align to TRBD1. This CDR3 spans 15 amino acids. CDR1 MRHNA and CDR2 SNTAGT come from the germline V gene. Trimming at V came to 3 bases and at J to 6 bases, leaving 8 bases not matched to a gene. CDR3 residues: CASSENRGEGQPQHF. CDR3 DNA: TGTGCCAGCAGTGAAAACAGGGGTGAGGGTCAGCCCCAGCATTTT.

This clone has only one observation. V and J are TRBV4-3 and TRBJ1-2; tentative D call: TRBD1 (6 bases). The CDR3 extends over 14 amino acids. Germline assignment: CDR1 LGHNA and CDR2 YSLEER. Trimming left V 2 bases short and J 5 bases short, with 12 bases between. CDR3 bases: TGCGCCAGCAGCCAAATAGGGGGTTCATATGGCTACACCTTC. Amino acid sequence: CASSQIGGSYGYTF.

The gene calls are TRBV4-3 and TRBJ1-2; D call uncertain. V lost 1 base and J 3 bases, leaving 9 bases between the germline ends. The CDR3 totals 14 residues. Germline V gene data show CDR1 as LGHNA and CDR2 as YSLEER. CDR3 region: CASSQGWQHYGYTF. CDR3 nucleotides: TGCGCCAGCAGCCAAGGGTGGCAGCACTATGGCTACACCTTC.

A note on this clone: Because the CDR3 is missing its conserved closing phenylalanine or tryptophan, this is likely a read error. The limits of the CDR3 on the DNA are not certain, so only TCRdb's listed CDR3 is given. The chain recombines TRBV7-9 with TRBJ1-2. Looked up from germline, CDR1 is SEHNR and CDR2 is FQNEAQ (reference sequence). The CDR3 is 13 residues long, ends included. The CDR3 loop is CASSPTDRPYSLS.

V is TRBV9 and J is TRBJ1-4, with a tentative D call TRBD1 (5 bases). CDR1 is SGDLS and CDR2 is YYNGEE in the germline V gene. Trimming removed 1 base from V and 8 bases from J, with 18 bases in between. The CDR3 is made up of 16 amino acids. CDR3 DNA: TGTGCCAGCAGCGTATGGGATAGGGGACCGACAGAAAAACTGTTTTTT. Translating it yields CASSVWDRGPTEKLFF.

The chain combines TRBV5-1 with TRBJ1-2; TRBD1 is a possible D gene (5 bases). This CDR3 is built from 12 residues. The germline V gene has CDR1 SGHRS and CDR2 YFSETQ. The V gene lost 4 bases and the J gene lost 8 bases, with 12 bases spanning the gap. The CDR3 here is CASSPEGVGYTF. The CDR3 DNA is TGCGCCAGCAGCCCCGAAGGGGTCGGCTACACCTTC.

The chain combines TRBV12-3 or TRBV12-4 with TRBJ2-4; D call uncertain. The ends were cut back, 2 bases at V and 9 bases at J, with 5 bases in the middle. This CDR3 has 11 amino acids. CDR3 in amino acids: CASSLKSIQYF. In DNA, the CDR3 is TGTGCCAGCAGTTTAAAGAGCATTCAGTACTTC.

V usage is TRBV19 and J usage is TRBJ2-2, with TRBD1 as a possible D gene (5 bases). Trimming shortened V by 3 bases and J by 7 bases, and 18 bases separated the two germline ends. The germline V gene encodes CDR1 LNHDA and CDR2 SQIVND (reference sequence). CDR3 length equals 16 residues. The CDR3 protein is CASSMFSQGPYGELFF. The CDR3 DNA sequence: TGTGCCAGTAGTATGTTCAGCCAGGGCCCCTACGGGGAGCTGTTTTTT.

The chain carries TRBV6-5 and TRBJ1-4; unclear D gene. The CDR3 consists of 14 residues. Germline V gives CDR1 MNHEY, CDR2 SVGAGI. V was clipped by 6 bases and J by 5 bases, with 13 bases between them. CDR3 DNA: TGTGCCAGCAGCAACCCCATGGGGAATGAAAAACTGTTTTTT. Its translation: CASSNPMGNEKLFF.

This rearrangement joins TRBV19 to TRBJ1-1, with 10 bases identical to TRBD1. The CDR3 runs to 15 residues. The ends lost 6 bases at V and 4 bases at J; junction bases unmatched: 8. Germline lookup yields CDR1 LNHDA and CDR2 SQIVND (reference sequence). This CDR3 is CASSRQGAMGTEAFF. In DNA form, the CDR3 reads TGTGCCAGTAGCCGACAGGGGGCGATGGGCACTGAAGCTTTCTTT.

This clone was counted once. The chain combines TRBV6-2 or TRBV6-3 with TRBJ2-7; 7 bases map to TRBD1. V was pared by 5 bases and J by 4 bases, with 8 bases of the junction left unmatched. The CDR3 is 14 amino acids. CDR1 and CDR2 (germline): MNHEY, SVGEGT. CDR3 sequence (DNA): TGTGCCAGCAGTGGCCGGGACAGAGAATACGAGCAGTACTTC. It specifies CASSGRDREYEQYF.